This entry is about one T cell receptor beta chain. Assay: immunoSEQ multiplex PCR; the TCRdb copy retains only in-frame clones and omits some. The sample has 55,000 to 95,000 clones; more than 90% are singletons. The record originates from a study of T cell changes during pregnancy in multiple sclerosis. The clonotype originates from a female donor in good health, enrolled as a control in a pregnancy study. Material: peripheral blood, obtained in the second trimester of pregnancy.

The CDR3 nucleotides read TGTGCCAGCAGCTCACGCGGCTTGGGACAGGTAGGGGAGCAGTACTTC. This encodes CASSSRGLGQVGEQYF. The V call is TRBV7-9, the J call TRBJ2-7; 8 nucleotides agree with TRBD1. In germline, CDR1 is SEHNR, CDR2 FQNEAQ (reference sequence). CDR3 length: 16 amino acids. V was pared by 4 bases and J by 7 bases, with 15 bases of the junction left unmatched.